This T cell receptor (beta chain) was sequenced in a study of technical replicates of blood from a handful of donors. The data were produced by immunoSEQ multiplex PCR, yet TCRdb's version contains in-frame clones alone and is incomplete. The sample includes 10,000 to 15,000 clones, roughly 77% of them seen just once. The source of this sequence is a human donor in good health. Material for sequencing was PBMCs.

The CDR3 DNA follows: TGTGCCAGCAGCGCTCGACAGGGATCCTCCTACGAGCAGTACTTC. Encoded protein: CASSARQGSSYEQYF. The chain has TRBV9 and TRBJ2-7; TRBD1 matches at 7 bases. Germline CDR1 is SGDLS and CDR2 is YYNGEE. The CDR3 contains 15 residues. V shed 3 bases, J shed 0 bases, and the junction held 6 bases outside the gene matches.